Shown below are 14 T cell receptor beta chains from a single sample sequenced in a study of T cell repertoires in ileal Crohn's disease. The assay was immunoSEQ multiplex PCR, and TCRdb's table has in-frame clones only and misses some. The sample has around 15,000 clones, more than 90% seen once; the top ten hold 7.1%. Time point indicated: inflamed ileum from the surgical specimen. Sequences were obtained from ileal tissue. The receptors originated from an adult with Crohn's disease.

The chain uses TRBV27 and TRBJ2-7; no firm D call. Trimming removed 1 base at V and 0 bases at J, with 10 bases between. Germline CDR1 MNHEY, CDR2 SMNVEV (reference sequence). This CDR3 is 15 amino acids long. In DNA, the CDR3 is TGTGCCAGCAGTTTATTGGGTTTAAACTCCTACGAGCAGTACTTC. It encodes CASSLLGLNSYEQYF.

This chain uses TRBV29-1 with TRBJ2-7; the D gene is possibly TRBD1 (6 bases). Germline V gene sequence: CDR1 SQVTM, CDR2 ANQGSEA. The germline V and J ends were trimmed by 6 bases and 1 base, with 10 bases remaining between them. CDR3 length: 12 amino acids. The CDR3 loop is CSVTQGSYEQYF. For the CDR3, the DNA is TGCAGCGTCACACAGGGTTCCTACGAGCAGTACTTC.

The V gene is TRBV7-2, the J gene TRBJ1-4, with no clear D. Germline V gene sequence: CDR1 SGHTA, CDR2 FQGNSA. Between the trimmed V and J ends, which lost 5 bases and 8 bases, there was a span of 15 bases. This CDR3 has 14 amino acids. The CDR3 is CASSLGWGREKLFF. The CDR3 DNA reads TGTGCCAGCAGCCTGGGTTGGGGTCGAGAAAAACTGTTTTTT.

This chain links TRBV7-3 with TRBJ2-3; 11 nucleotides agree with TRBD2. The ends lost 5 bases at V and 3 bases at J; junction bases unmatched: 4. The CDR3 is 15 amino acids. Germline values: CDR1 SGHTA, CDR2 FQGTGA. CDR3 in DNA: TGTGCCAGCAGCCCCCGACTAGCGGGGACAGATACGCAGTATTTT. Residues: CASSPRLAGTDTQYF.

This rearrangement joins TRBV5-1 to TRBJ2-7; no clear D. V was clipped by 0 bases and J by 5 bases, with 3 bases between them. The CDR3 consists of 11 residues. Per the germline V gene, CDR1 is SGHRS and CDR2 is YFSETQ. The CDR3 nucleotides are TGCGCCAGCAGCTTGGAGGACGAGCAGTACTTC. It is translated as CASSLEDEQYF. Based on the CDR3 plus reference TRBV5-1 and TRBJ2-7, the full variable domain is KAGVTQTPRYLIKTRGQQVTLSCSPISGHRSVSWYQQTPGQGLQFLFEYFSETQRNKGNFPGRFSGRQFSNSRSEMNVSTLELGDSALYLCASSLEDEQYFGPGTRLTVT.

This chain connects TRBV6-5 to TRBJ1-4, with D perhaps TRBD1 (6 bases). Germline-derived CDR1 and CDR2 are MNHEY and SVGAGI. The CDR3 consists of 13 residues. V was cut by 3 bases and J by 6 bases, with 8 bases left in between. CDR3 amino acids: CASSYRGYEKLFF. The CDR3 DNA follows: TGTGCCAGCAGTTATAGGGGGTATGAAAAACTGTTTTTT.

This clone was counted a single time. This chain uses TRBV19 with TRBJ1-2, with TRBD1 identical over 9 bases. Germline CDR1 is LNHDA and CDR2 is SQIVND (reference sequence). V lost 5 bases, J lost 3 bases, and 1 base stayed unmatched. This CDR3 comprises 13 residues. CDR3 region: CASSRDRDYGYTF. DNA of the CDR3: TGTGCCAGTAGTCGGGACAGGGACTATGGCTACACCTTC.

The V gene is TRBV28, the J gene TRBJ1-5; the D gene is possibly TRBD1 (5 bases). The CDR3 contains 15 residues. The V end lost 3 bases, the J end lost 4 bases, and 13 bases lay between the germline ends. Germline V gene lookup returns CDR1 MDHEN and CDR2 SYDVKM. Here the CDR3 DNA reads TGTGCCAGCAGTTTTTATGGTCGGGGGAATCAGCCCCAGCATTTT. This translates into CASSFYGRGNQPQHF. The full variable domain, rest sourced from reference TRBV28 and TRBJ1-5, is DVKVTQSSRYLVKRTGEKVFLECVQDMDHENMFWYRQDPGLGLRLIYFSYDVKMKEKGDIPEGYSVSREKKERFSLILESASTNQTSMYLCASSFYGRGNQPQHFGDGTRLSIL.

The chain joins TRBV5-1 to TRBJ1-3; 7 bases map to TRBD1. This CDR3 comprises 15 residues. Trimming cost V 4 bases and J 4 bases; bases outside gene matches: 8. Germline CDR1 SGHRS, CDR2 YFSETQ. The DNA for the CDR3 is TGCGCCAGCAGCAAGGACGGGACAGTCGGAAACACCATATATTTT. This codes for CASSKDGTVGNTIYF.

V gene TRBV11-2 combines with J gene TRBJ2-1; 11 nucleotides line up with TRBD2. Trimming took 1 base from V and 7 from J; bases not matched to a gene: 6. The germline V gene has CDR1 SGHAT and CDR2 FQNNGV. The CDR3 contains 16 residues. The CDR3 reads CASSLVSGGVENEQFF. The CDR3 region has the DNA TGTGCCAGCAGCTTAGTTAGCGGGGGGGTCGAAAATGAGCAGTTCTTC.

The gene calls are TRBV6-6 and TRBJ1-2, with no clear D. The CDR3 totals 14 residues. Deletions cut 5 bases from V and 6 bases from J, with 16 bases between. Germline V gene lookup returns CDR1 MNHNY and CDR2 SVGAGI (reference sequence). CDR3 nucleotide sequence: TGTGCCAGCAGTACCGCTAAGGGTTGGAATGGCTACACCTTC. Its translation is CASSTAKGWNGYTF.

The chain links TRBV2 to TRBJ2-5, with 11 bases that match TRBD1. This CDR3 comprises 15 residues. In germline, CDR1 is SNHLY, CDR2 FYNNEI. The V gene end was trimmed by 3 bases and the J gene end by 3 bases; junction bases not matched to a gene: 3. The CDR3 region is CASSEDRGLEETQYF. CDR3 DNA sequence: TGTGCCAGCAGTGAGGACAGGGGGCTCGAAGAGACCCAGTACTTC.

CDR3 protein: CASSFSQRPDYGYTF. DNA of the CDR3: TGTGCCAGCAGCTTCAGCCAGAGGCCGGACTATGGCTACACCTTC. V gene TRBV7-3 combines with J gene TRBJ1-2; no clear D. V gave up 3 bases and J gave up 3 bases, with 14 bases separating them. The CDR3 has 15 amino acids. From germline, CDR1 is SGHTA and CDR2 FQGTGA.

This chain uses TRBV30 with TRBJ1-2, with unresolved D. Germline values: CDR1 GTSNPN, CDR2 SVGIG (reference sequence). The V end was cut by 4 bases, the J end by 0 bases, with 9 bases between. The CDR3 consists of 13 residues. In nucleotides, the CDR3 is TGTGCCTGGATCGGGCTGTCTAACTATGGCTACACCTTC. This sequence encodes CAWIGLSNYGYTF.